This T cell receptor beta chain was recovered during a study of Graves' ophthalmopathy and Graves' hyperthyroidism. Study-wide context: Stable hyperthyroid donors showed no ophthalmopathy during 18 months follow-up.

A remark on this clonotype: This may be a read error, as it is one base from a much larger clone.

Germline V gene sequence: CDR1 SQVTM, CDR2 ANQGSEA. This CDR3 comprises 11 residues. The study amplified TCR beta CDR3 regions using RNA transcripts. The first-round RT-PCR employed HTBI primers together with the Qiagen OneStep RT-PCR kit. A multiplex PCR was then performed as the second round. TCRdb reanalysed the multiplex PCR reads using MiXCR and keeps one entry per CDR3 protein. Here the sample spans a few hundred thousand distinct CDR3 sequences, 35% to 45% being singletons. The V gene is TRBV29-1, the J gene TRBJ2-7; no firm D call. Material: peripheral blood or thyroid tissue (not recorded which). The TCR originated in an adult man with Graves' hyperthyroidism. The CDR3: CRVVVSYEQYF. The CDR3 nucleotides read TGCAGAGTTGTAGTCTCCTACGAGCAGTACTTC.